This T cell receptor (beta chain) was captured by sequencing in a study of OX40 agonist ivuxolimab in advanced cancers. Whole-study context: Averaging about 60 years in age, with a range of about 20 to 90, the cohort was about 85% male.

On this clone: Its target is not known.

Regarding the study as a whole: The mean number of expanded clones was higher in CD8+ T cells than in CD4+. The 0.1-3.0 mg/kg partial responders had among the lowest clonal expansion.

CDR3 length: 16 amino acids. After removal of 0 bases from V and 4 bases from J, the junction contained 6 bases not matched to a gene. Germline-derived CDR1 and CDR2 are SGHRS and YFSETQ. At baseline, cycle 4 day 1, and cycle 7 day 1, blood was sampled. This table comes from immunoSEQ multiplex PCR, and its TCRdb copy is limited to in-frame clones, with some not included. The table has about 85,000 clones, approximately 79% seen once. The sample consisted of CD4+ or CD8+ T cells sorted from blood, taken in a trial of the OX40 agonist ivuxolimab. The genes are TRBV5-1 and TRBJ2-2; 7 nucleotides match TRBD1. This clonotype was obtained from an adult with an advanced solid tumor such as melanoma, head and neck, liver or kidney cancer. CDR3 in DNA: TGCGCCAGCAGCTTGGTTGTGGCAGGGGGCACCGGGGAGCTGTTTTTT. Protein sequence: CASSLVVAGGTGELFF.